Presented here are 8 T cell receptor beta chains from one specimen sequenced in a study of T cell clonality in common variable immunodeficiency (dated by TCRdb to the mid-2010s). The receptor library was made with the immunoSEQ multiplex PCR assay. Not all clones reach the TCRdb copy of this immuneACCESS table, which keeps in-frame sequences only. Checked studies attribute under half of the gap to unresolved V genes and leave the rest unexplained. The sample has 45,000 to 70,000 clones on record, with no singletons. Around 5.4% of the sample is taken by the ten largest. Sample: peripheral blood mononuclear cells. These receptors originate from a person between 18 and 70 years old in good health.

This clone came up many times. The CDR3 extends 3 residues past the end of the read, so its final part is completed from the germline J gene. The chain recombines TRBV18 with TRBJ2-3, with 10 bases aligning to TRBD2. From germline, CDR1 is KGHSH and CDR2 LQKENI. This CDR3 comprises 17 residues. Losses at the gene ends were 3 bases for V and 5 bases for J; bases not matched to a gene: 11. CDR3 sequence reads: CASSPLGSGRGGDTQYF. CDR3 bases read: TGTGCCAGCTCACCGCTCGGCAGCGGGAGGGGTGGAGATACG.

This clone was picked up many times. The read finishes 3 residues shy of the CDR3 end, and the germline J gene is used to complete it. This chain connects TRBV12-3 or TRBV12-4 to TRBJ2-2; 8 bases are a match to TRBD1. J lost 3 bases, V lost 6 bases, and 6 bases had no gene match. CDR3 size: 15 residues. The CDR3 loop is CASSWTGRYTGELFF. The sequenced part of the CDR3 DNA is TGTGCCAGCAGCTGGACAGGGAGGTACACCGGGGAG.

This clone was found many times. The read halts 3 residues ahead of the CDR3 end, with the missing end drawn from the germline J gene. The chain carries TRBV20-1 and TRBJ2-5; TRBD2 might be the D (5 bases). Germline V gives CDR1 DFQATT, CDR2 SNEGSKA (reference sequence). The CDR3 extends over 15 amino acids. Between the trimmed V and J ends, which lost 3 bases and 5 bases, there was a span of 19 bases. CDR3 DNA, as far as it was read: TGCAGTGCTAGTCCCTCAGACTTAGCGTCCGAGACC. Its protein product is CSASPSDLASET. The complete CDR3 sequence is CSASPSDLASETQYF.

The sample holds many counts of this clone. The observed sequence ends 3 residues before the CDR3 terminus, with the missing tail filled in from the germline J gene. V is TRBV28 and J is TRBJ2-6; weak D call: TRBD1 (6 bases). Trimming pared 2 bases from V and 2 bases from J, leaving 13 bases between. CDR1 MDHEN and CDR2 SYDVKM come from the germline V gene. The CDR3 runs to 17 residues. The DNA read from the CDR3 is TGTGCCAGCAGTTTAGGACAGTTCGTCGCTGGGGCCAACGTC. This sequence encodes CASSLGQFVAGANV. The entire CDR3 sequence reads CASSLGQFVAGANVLTF. The full variable domain, in which reference TRBV28 and TRBJ2-6 provide the parts outside the CDR3, is DVKVTQSSRYLVKRTGEKVFLECVQDMDHENMFWYRQDPGLGLRLIYFSYDVKMKEKGDIPEGYSVSREKKERFSLILESASTNQTSMYLCASSLGQFVAGANVLTFGAGSRLTVL.

This clone has a count of ten or more. The read finishes 3 residues shy of the CDR3 end, and the germline J gene is used to complete it. This chain uses TRBV5-6 with TRBJ2-1, with a tentative D call TRBD1 (5 bases). The V end was cut by 1 base, the J end by 7 bases, with 15 bases between. Germline lookup yields CDR1 SGHDT and CDR2 YYEEEE. This CDR3 has 15 amino acids. The CDR3 spells CASSLRAGPWNEQFF. The sequenced part of the CDR3 DNA is TGTGCCAGCAGCTTGCGGGCAGGGCCTTGGAATGAG.

This clone showed up many times. The CDR3 extends 3 residues past the end of the read, so its final part is completed from the germline J gene. This rearrangement joins TRBV5-4 to TRBJ2-3, with D possibly being TRBD1 (6 bases). Germline V gene sequence: CDR1 SGHNT, CDR2 YYREEE (reference sequence). This CDR3 has 15 amino acids. The CDR3 sequence: CASSLDLGQSETQYF. The sequenced part of the CDR3 DNA is TGTGCCAGCAGCTTGGATTTAGGACAGTCGGAGACG.

There are many counts of this clone. The read terminates 3 residues ahead of where the CDR3 ends, so the germline J gene completes it. The chain couples TRBV5-4 to TRBJ1-1; TRBD1 matches 7 bases. The V gene end was trimmed by 5 bases and the J gene end by 1 base; junction bases not matched to a gene: 2. The germline gives CDR1 SGHNT, CDR2 YYREEE (reference sequence). The CDR3 consists of 13 residues. The CDR3 DNA, read in part, is TGTGCCAGCAGAAGGACAGGGAACACTGAA. Protein: CASRRTGNTE. The whole CDR3 protein reads CASRRTGNTEAFF.

In its sample, this clone was seen many times. One end of the junction is discordant with germline, which a read error may explain. The read ends 3 residues before the CDR3 terminus; that terminus is restored from the germline J gene. This sequence joins TRBV4-2 and TRBJ1-2; TRBD1 aligns across 8 bases. Per germline, CDR1 LGHNA and CDR2 YNFKEQ. There are 16 residues in the CDR3. CDR3 DNA (partial): TGCGCCAGCAGCCAAGATCGCTTCACAGGGGGAAGTGGC. Translation: CASSQDRFTGGSG. The full CDR3 protein is CASSQDRFTGGSGYTF.